This T cell receptor beta chain was sequenced in a study of breast tumors, draining lymph nodes, adjacent tissues. This clonotype was seen a few times. Antigen specificity is unknown. This may be a read error: a much more frequent sequence differs by one nucleotide. Samples came from axillary lymph nodes draining the breast cancer. The length of the CDR3 is 13 residues. The germline V and J ends were trimmed by 8 bases and 3 bases, with 13 bases remaining between them. General observations from the study: The lymph node origin of tumor T cells was framed as consistent with a hypothesis, not demonstrated.

TCRdb recomputed calls from the multiplex PCR reads with MiXCR, one row per CDR3 protein. This table has approximately 150,000 distinct CDR3 sequences, roughly a third appearing once. The TCR originated in a female donor with breast cancer. Some clones in this sample may be carry-over from other donors' samples. Sequenced material: axillary lymph node tissue. V usage is TRBV12-3 or TRBV12-4 and J usage is TRBJ1-2; D perhaps matches TRBD1 (5 bases). The CDR3 region is CASWDDRHYGYTF. The CDR3, as DNA: TGTGCCAGCTGGGACGACAGACACTATGGCTACACCTTC.